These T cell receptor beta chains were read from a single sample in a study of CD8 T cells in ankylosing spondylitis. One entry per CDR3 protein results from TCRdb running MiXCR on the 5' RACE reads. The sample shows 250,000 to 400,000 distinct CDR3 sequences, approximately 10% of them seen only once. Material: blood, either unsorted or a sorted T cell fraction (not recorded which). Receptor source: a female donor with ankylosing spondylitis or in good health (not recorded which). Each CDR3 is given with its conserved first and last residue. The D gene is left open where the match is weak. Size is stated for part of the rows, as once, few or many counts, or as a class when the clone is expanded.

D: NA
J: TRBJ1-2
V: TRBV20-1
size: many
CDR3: CSARESAGSYYGYTF
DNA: TGCAGTGCTAGAGAGTCGGCGGGATCCTACTATGGCTACACCTTC

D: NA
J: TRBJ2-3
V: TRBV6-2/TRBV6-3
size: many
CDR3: CASTSGALQLVDTQYF
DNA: TGTGCCAGCACATCAGGGGCGCTACAACTGGTAGATACGCAGTATTTT

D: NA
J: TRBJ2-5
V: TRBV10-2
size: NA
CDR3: CASRSPRDKFPFRETQYF
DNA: TGCGCCAGCAGATCTCCTCGGGACAAATTTCCTTTCCGAGAGACCCAGTACTTC

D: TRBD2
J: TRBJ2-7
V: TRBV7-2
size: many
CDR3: CASSLTSGSNSEQYF
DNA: TGTGCCAGCAGCTTAACTAGCGGGTCAAATAGCGAGCAGTACTTC

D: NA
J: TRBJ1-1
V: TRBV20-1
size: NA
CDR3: CSARRINTEAFF
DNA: TGCAGTGCTCGTAGGATAAACACTGAAGCTTTCTTT

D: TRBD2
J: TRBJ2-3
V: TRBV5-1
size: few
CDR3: CASSLNGGAEDTQYF
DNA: TGCGCCAGCAGCTTAAACGGGGGGGCCGAAGATACGCAGTATTTT

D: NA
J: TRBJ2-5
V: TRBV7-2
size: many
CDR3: CASSLKETQYF
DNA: TGTGCCAGCAGCTTGAAAGAGACCCAGTACTTC

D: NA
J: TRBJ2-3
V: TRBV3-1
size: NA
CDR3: CASSQARGTGTQYF
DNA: TGTGCCAGCAGCCAAGCAAGGGGAACAGGTACGCAGTATTTT

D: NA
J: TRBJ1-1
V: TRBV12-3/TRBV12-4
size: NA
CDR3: CASSGLMNTEAFF
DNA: TGTGCCAGCAGTGGCCTCATGAACACTGAAGCTTTCTTT

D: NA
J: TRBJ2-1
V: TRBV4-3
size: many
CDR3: CASSQDPRSAVAYNEQFF
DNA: TGCGCCAGCAGCCAAGATCCCCGCTCAGCGGTCGCCTACAATGAGCAGTTCTTC

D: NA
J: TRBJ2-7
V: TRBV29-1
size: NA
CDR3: CSVVSDVSYEKYF
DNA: TGCAGCGTTGTTTCGGACGTCTCCTACGAGAAGTACTTC

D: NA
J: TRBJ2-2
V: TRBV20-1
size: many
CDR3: CSARLSTGELFF
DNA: TGCAGTGCTAGACTAAGTACCGGGGAGCTGTTTTTT

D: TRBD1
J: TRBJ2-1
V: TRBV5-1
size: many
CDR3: CASSLVRGPYNEQFF
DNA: TGCGCCAGCAGCTTGGTTAGGGGGCCTTACAATGAGCAGTTCTTC

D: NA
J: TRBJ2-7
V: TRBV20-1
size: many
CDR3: CSARTTLSYEQYF
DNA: TGCAGTGCTAGGACTACACTCTCCTACGAGCAGTACTTC

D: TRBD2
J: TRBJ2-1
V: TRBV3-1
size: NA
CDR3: CASSQDTSGGTLNNEQFF
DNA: TGTGCCAGCAGCCAAGATACGAGCGGGGGGACCCTGAACAATGAGCAGTTCTTC